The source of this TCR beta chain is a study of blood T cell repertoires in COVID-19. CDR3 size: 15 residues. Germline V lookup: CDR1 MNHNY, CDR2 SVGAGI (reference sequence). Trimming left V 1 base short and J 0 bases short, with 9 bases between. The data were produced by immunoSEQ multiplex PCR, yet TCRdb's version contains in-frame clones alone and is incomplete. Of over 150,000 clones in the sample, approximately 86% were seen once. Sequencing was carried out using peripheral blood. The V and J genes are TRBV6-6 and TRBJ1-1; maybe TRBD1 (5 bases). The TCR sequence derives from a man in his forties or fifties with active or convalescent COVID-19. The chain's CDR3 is CASSYLGEMNTEAFF. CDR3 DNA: TGTGCCAGCAGTTACTTAGGGGAAATGAACACTGAAGCTTTCTTT.